Here is one T cell receptor (beta chain) with its context. Its cognate antigen has yet to be identified. Per-base qualities were not stored, and no clone one base away is much larger. This sample is drawn from a study of control samples from healthy donors and cancer patients (dated by TCRdb to the early 2020s). Library method: the immunoSEQ multiplex PCR assay. This immuneACCESS table, as held by TCRdb, lists in-frame sequences with V and J called but not all clones. Of the missing ones, under half trace to an unresolved V gene in checked studies; the others have no known cause. Across this sample there are 80,000 to 85,000 clones, with roughly 88% seen only once. The top ten constitute more than 5.5% of the sample. Trimming removed 2 bases from V and 6 bases from J; the gene matches leave 7 bases unexplained. From its cysteine to its phenylalanine, the CDR3 spans 15 amino acids. The CDR3 DNA has 45 bases and is translated from base 1. From a lookup of the germline V gene, CDR1 and CDR2 are SGHRS and YFSETQ.

The receptor was isolated from a woman aged 45-65 years in good health. The sequenced sample was blood. The sequence joins TRBV5-1 to TRBJ2-7; TRBD2 fits 11 bases in the junction. The nucleotide sequence is TGCGCCAGCAGCTTTAGCGGGGGGGCTGATGTCGAGCAGTACTTC. Translated, this is CASSFSGGADVEQYF.